This TCR beta chain originates from a study of blood T cell repertoires in COVID-19. Germline CDR1 is LGHDT and CDR2 is YNNKEL (reference sequence). V was pared by 4 bases and J by 2 bases, with 10 bases of the junction left unmatched. CDR3 length equals 16 residues. Measured with immunoSEQ multiplex PCR; TCRdb has only the in-frame clones, and not every one. Of roughly 68,000 clones detected, roughly 88% appear once; the ten largest clones hold roughly 0.47%. V gene TRBV3-1 (or the pseudogene TRBV3-2) combines with J gene TRBJ2-7; 8 bases are shared with TRBD2. The material sequenced was peripheral blood. The TCR sequence derives from a man aged 50-59 years with COVID-19, enrolled during active disease. The CDR3 protein is CASSLRRGAGAYEQYF. For the CDR3, the DNA is TGTGCCAGCAGCCTCAGGAGAGGAGCGGGAGCCTACGAGCAGTACTTC.